This T cell receptor beta chain was recovered during a study of technical replicates of blood from a handful of donors. Assay used: immunoSEQ multiplex PCR; TCRdb lists only in-frame clones, some missing. The data hold 50,000 to 80,000 clones, with roughly 90% observed a single time. CDR1 and CDR2 from the germline V gene are SGHAT and FQNNGV. This CDR3 has 19 residues. J gave up 1 base and V 5 bases, and 12 bases lay outside the gene matches. In this sample, this clone turned up once. The chain combines TRBV11-2 with TRBJ2-6; TRBD1 agrees at 9 bases. Material: PBMCs. This TCR was sampled from a human donor in good health. Some clones in this sample may be carry-over from other donors' samples. CDR3 nucleotides: TGTGCCAGCAGCCGGATGGCCGGGGACAGGGCTTCTGGGGCCAACGTCCTGACTTTC. Translated: CASSRMAGDRASGANVLTF.